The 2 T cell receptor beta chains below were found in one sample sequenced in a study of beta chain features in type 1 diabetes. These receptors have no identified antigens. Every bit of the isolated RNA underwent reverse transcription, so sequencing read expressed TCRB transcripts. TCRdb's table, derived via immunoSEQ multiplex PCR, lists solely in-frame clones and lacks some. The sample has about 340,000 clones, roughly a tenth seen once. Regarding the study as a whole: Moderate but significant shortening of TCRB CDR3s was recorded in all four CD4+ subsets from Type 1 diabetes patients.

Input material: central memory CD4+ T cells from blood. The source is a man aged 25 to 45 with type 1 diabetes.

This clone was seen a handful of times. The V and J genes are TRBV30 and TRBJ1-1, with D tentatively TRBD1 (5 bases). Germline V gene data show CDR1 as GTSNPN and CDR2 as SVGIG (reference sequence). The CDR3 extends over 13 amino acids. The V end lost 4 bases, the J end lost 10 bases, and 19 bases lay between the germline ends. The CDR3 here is CAWTLAQGRGAFF. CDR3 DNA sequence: TGTGCCTGGACATTAGCCCAGGGTCGGGGAGCTTTCTTT.

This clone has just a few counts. CDR3 coding DNA: TGTGCCAGCTCACCAACAACAGCAAGTTATGGCTACACCTTC. It translates to CASSPTTASYGYTF. The chain carries TRBV18 and TRBJ1-2; no definite D call. V dropped 2 bases and J dropped 5 bases, with 12 bases sitting between them. The CDR3 is made up of 14 amino acids. Germline CDR1 and CDR2: KGHSH and LQKENI.